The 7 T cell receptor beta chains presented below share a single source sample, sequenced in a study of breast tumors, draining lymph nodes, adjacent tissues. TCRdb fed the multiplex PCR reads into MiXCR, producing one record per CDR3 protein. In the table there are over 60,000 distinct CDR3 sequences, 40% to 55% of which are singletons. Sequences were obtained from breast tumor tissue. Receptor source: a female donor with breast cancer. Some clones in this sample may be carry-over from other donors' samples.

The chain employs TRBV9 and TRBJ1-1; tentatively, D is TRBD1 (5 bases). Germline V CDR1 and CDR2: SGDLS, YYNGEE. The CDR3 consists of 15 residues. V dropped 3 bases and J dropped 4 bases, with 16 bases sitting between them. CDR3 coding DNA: TGTGCCAGCAGCGAGTCCGCGGGGGAAGGCACTGAAGCTTTCTTT. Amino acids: CASSESAGEGTEAFF. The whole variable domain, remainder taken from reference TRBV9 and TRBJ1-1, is DSGVTQTPKHLITATGQRVTLRCSPRSGDLSVYWYQQSLDQGLQFLIQYYNGEERAKGNILERFSAQQFPDLHSELNLSSLELGDSALYFCASSESAGEGTEAFFGQGTRLTVV.

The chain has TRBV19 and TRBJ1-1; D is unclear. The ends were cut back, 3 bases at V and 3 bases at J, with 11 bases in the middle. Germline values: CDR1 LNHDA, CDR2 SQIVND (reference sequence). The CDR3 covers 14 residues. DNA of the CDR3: TGTGCCAGTAGTATTAATACGGTATACACTGAAGCTTTCTTT. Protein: CASSINTVYTEAFF.

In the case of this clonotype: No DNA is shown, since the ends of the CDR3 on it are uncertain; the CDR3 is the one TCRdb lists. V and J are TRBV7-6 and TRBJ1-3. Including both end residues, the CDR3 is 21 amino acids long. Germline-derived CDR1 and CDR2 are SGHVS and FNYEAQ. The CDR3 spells CASSFYICSASTTSSGNTIYF.

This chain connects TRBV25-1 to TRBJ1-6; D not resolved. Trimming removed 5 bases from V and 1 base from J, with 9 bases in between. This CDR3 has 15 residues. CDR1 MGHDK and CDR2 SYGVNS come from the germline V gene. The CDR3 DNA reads TGTGCCAGCAGTCGAGTGGGGTCCTATAATTCACCCCTCCACTTT. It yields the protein CASSRVGSYNSPLHF.

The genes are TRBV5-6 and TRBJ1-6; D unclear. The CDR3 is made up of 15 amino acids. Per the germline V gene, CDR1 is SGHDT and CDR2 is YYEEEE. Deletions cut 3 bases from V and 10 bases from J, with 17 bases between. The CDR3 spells CASSSSAGWGSPLHF. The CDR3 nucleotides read TGTGCCAGCAGCTCTTCGGCGGGGTGGGGATCACCCCTCCACTTT.

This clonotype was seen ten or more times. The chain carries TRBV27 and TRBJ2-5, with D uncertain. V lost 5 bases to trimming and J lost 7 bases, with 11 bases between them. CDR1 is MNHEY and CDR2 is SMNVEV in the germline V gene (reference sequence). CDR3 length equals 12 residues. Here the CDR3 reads CASSPATGTQYF. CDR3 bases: TGTGCCAGCAGTCCCGCAACTGGGACCCAGTACTTC.

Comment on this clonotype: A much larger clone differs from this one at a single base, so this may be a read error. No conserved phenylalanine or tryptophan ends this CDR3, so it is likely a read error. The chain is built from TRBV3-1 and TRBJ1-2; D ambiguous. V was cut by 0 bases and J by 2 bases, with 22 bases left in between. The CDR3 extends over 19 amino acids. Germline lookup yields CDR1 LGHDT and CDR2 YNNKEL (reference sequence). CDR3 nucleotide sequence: TGTGCCAGCAGCCAAGATTCGGGTACGGGCAGAACGCTAAACTATGGCTACACCCTC. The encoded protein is CASSQDSGTGRTLNYGYTL.